Listed below are T cell receptor beta chains from one sample, sequenced in a study of blood T cell repertoires in COVID-19. Profiling relied on immunoSEQ multiplex PCR, and the TCRdb table lists in-frame clones only, not all of them. The data show more than 250,000 clones, 80% to 90% seen once. What was sequenced was PBMCs or T cells enriched from blood (not recorded which). These receptors came from a woman aged 18-29 years who had recovered from COVID-19. CDR3s leave out the opening cysteine and the closing phenylalanine or tryptophan. Expanded clones are given a class, and other clones once, few, many or no size at all.

V gene,clone size,J gene,CDR3 protein
TRBV30,NA,TRBJ1-2,AWSSGQGTYGYT
TRBV9,once,TRBJ2-1,ASSVEAGGTLNEQF
TRBV7-6,NA,TRBJ2-2,ASSLGGTGELF
TRBV4-1,NA,TRBJ1-2,ASSQEGRGIDGYT
TRBV15,NA,TRBJ1-3,ATSRGARASSGNTIY
TRBV5-1,NA,TRBJ2-2,ASSLPLAGGPTGELF
TRBV5-8,NA,TRBJ1-5,ASSSPAGGQPQH
TRBV7-8,NA,TRBJ2-7,ASSSTGVPSYEQY
TRBV5-6,NA,TRBJ2-3,ASSSLGGQGGTDTQY
TRBV3-1/TRBV3-2,NA,TRBJ2-7,ASSQEERSYEQY
TRBV2,once,TRBJ2-3,ASSSQGLLTDTQY
TRBV30,once,TRBJ2-3,AWSALSDTQY
TRBV15,NA,TRBJ1-1,ATSKGQGLAEAF
TRBV12-3/TRBV12-4,NA,TRBJ1-2,ASSLKGVYGYT
TRBV28,NA,TRBJ1-6,ASSRTGTADHNSPLH
TRBV5-6,NA,TRBJ2-2,ASSLYSGGNTGELF
TRBV27,NA,TRBJ1-1,ASSSADRVEAF
TRBV10-3,NA,TRBJ1-2,AISTGQGINYGYT
TRBV10-3,once,TRBJ1-1,AIRDRESMNTEAF
TRBV28,NA,TRBJ1-5,ASSLSGDNQPQH
TRBV5-1,NA,TRBJ2-7,ASRPGTVAYEQY
TRBV4-1,once,TRBJ1-1,ASSQVLLQGALNTEAF
TRBV16,few,TRBJ2-7,ASSQSNYEQY
TRBV9,NA,TRBJ2-1,ASSVARDSPYNEQF
TRBV5-8,NA,TRBJ1-1,ASSVVLNTEAF
TRBV6-5,NA,TRBJ1-2,ASSPRPGVDYGYT
TRBV4-1,NA,TRBJ2-3,ASSQRTGDTQY
TRBV20-1,NA,TRBJ2-2,SASWGTSGRATGELF
TRBV25-1,few,TRBJ1-1,ASSRGENTEAF
TRBV19,NA,TRBJ2-1,ASSIPSGLAGTYNEQF
TRBV5-1,NA,TRBJ2-2,ASSLDLAGGRELF
TRBV28,once,TRBJ1-5,ASSTDRYQPQH
TRBV4-2,NA,TRBJ2-1,ASSPRTGPYNEQF